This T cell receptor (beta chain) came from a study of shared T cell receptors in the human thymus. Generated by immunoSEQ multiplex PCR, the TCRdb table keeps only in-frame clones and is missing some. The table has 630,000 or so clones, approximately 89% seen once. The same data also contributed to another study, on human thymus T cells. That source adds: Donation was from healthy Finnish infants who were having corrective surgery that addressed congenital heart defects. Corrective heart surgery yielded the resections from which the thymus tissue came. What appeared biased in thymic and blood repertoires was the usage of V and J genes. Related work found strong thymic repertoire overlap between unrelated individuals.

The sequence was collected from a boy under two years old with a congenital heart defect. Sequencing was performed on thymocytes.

CDR3 coding DNA: TGTGCTAGTGGTTCCCGGACAGGGGAATACAATCAGCCCCAGCATTTT. Its translation is CASGSRTGEYNQPQHF. V is TRBV12-5 and J is TRBJ1-5; 9 bases fit TRBD1. The CDR3 has 16 amino acids. Germline-derived CDR1 and CDR2 are LGHNT and FRNRAP. J lost 3 bases, V lost 4 bases, and 7 bases had no gene match. The complete variable domain, with remaining parts taken from reference TRBV12-5 and TRBJ1-5, reads DARVTQTPRHKVTEMGQEVTMRCQPILGHNTVFWYRQTMMQGLELLAYFRNRAPLDDSGMPKDRFSAEMPDATLATLKIQPSEPRDSAVYFCASGSRTGEYNQPQHFGDGTRLSIL.